This TCR beta chain was observed in a study of graft-versus-host responses after intestinal transplantation. Study context: Following induction with anti-thymocyte globulin, all recipients were given tacrolimus and steroids for about 3 years. Whole-study findings and limits: Elevated graft-versus-host to host-versus-graft clonal ratios in allografts were recorded for patients with graft-donor T cell macrochimerism. The recipient marrow held GvH clones, and some of them showed up first in ileum or blood.

Note on this clone: Its antigen is unidentified. One junction end does not reproduce the germline sequence, and a read error may be involved.

Method: immunoSEQ multiplex PCR; TCRdb's copy keeps in-frame clones and lacks some. The sample includes about 96,000 clones, 92% of them seen just once. Germline CDR1 and CDR2: SEHNR and FQNEAQ (reference sequence). The CDR3 loop spans 12 amino acids. The sequencing used unstimulated CD4+ T cells sorted from spleen or lymph node cells, collected before intestinal transplant. This TCR was sampled from a human donor who received an intestinal transplant. The chain is built from TRBV7-9 and TRBJ2-7; D might be TRBD2 (5 bases). Here the CDR3 reads CASSLEWRRRSF. Here the CDR3 DNA reads TGTGCCAGCAGCTTAGAGTGGAGACGGAGGTCGTTC.